This T cell receptor beta chain was sequenced during a study of T cell responses to AZD1222 COVID-19 vaccine. Broader study findings: In the spike-specific TCR repertoire, nearly half reportedly target unmutated variant regions.

The method was immunoSEQ multiplex PCR; TCRdb's version includes in-frame clones alone and lacks a portion of them. The table lists roughly 80,000 clones, approximately 85% of them singletons. The V gene end was trimmed by 5 bases and the J gene end by 4 bases; junction bases not matched to a gene: 8. From germline, CDR1 is GTSNPN and CDR2 SVGIG (reference sequence). The CDR3 covers 14 residues. Only one count was recorded for this clone. What it binds is unknown. This TCR came from an adult in good health. The chain links TRBV30 to TRBJ2-1; 7 bases are a match to TRBD2. Source: peripheral blood, taken on day 0 of MenACWY control vaccination. The CDR3 coding sequence is TGTGCCTGGTCCGGGACGGGGGGATACAATGAGCAGTTCTTC. This sequence encodes CAWSGTGGYNEQFF.